These 29 T cell receptor beta chains share one sample of origin, sequenced in a study of blood T cell repertoires in COVID-19. Assay: immunoSEQ multiplex PCR; the TCRdb copy retains only in-frame clones and omits some. Of 35,000 to 40,000 clones listed, around 80% were seen once; the top ten hold 1.5% to 2%. Source material: peripheral blood. Receptor source: a man between 60 and 75 years old with COVID-19, enrolled during active disease.

J is TRBJ1-2 and V is TRBV18, with D possibly being TRBD1 (6 bases). Germline V gives CDR1 KGHSH, CDR2 LQKENI. The CDR3 contains 14 residues. V was shortened by 3 bases and J by 4 bases, with 12 bases between the two germline ends. The CDR3 DNA reads TGTGCCAGCTCACCCCAGGGGTTTAGCTATGGCTACACCTTC. Protein sequence: CASSPQGFSYGYTF. Drawing the rest from reference TRBV18 and TRBJ1-2, the complete variable domain is NAGVMQNPRHLVRRRGQEARLRCSPMKGHSHVYWYRQLPEEGLKFMVYLQKENIIDESGMPKERFSAEFPKEGPSILRIQQVVRGDSAAYFCASSPQGFSYGYTFGSGTRLTVV.

This chain links TRBV6-1 with TRBJ1-2; 8 bases fit TRBD1. V was pared by 3 bases and J by 4 bases, with 7 bases of the junction left unmatched. The CDR3 contains 15 residues. Germline V gives CDR1 MNHNS, CDR2 SASEGT. The CDR3 DNA reads TGTGCCAGCAGTGAGTCGGGGACAGGATCCTATGGCTACACCTTC. Translation gives CASSESGTGSYGYTF.

The chain links TRBV6-1 to TRBJ2-7, with 14 bases fitting TRBD2. This CDR3 has 16 amino acids. V shed 2 bases and J 2 bases; nucleotides not matched to a gene: 2. Per germline, CDR1 MNHNS and CDR2 SASEGT. CDR3 amino acids: CASSERLAGGPYEQYF. As DNA, the CDR3 is TGTGCCAGCAGTGAAAGACTAGCGGGAGGGCCCTACGAGCAGTACTTC.

Here the CDR3 DNA reads TGCGCCAGCACCTCAGGGGGCTCATACACCGGGGAGCTGTTTTTT. It translates to CASTSGGSYTGELFF. The V call is TRBV4-1, the J call TRBJ2-2, with 8 bases that match TRBD1. Trimming took 7 bases from V and 3 from J; bases not matched to a gene: 7. Germline V lookup: CDR1 MGHRA, CDR2 YSYEKL. The CDR3 consists of 15 residues.

The chain is built from TRBV5-3 and TRBJ1-6; D not resolved. TRBV5-3 qualifies as an ORF whose function is uncertain. CDR3 size: 15 residues. V was pared by 0 bases and J by 7 bases, with 11 bases between. Here the CDR3 DNA reads TGTGCCAGAAGCTTGGTAGCGGGAAGGAATTCACCCCTCCACTTT. It yields the protein CARSLVAGRNSPLHF.

This clone was picked up a small number of times. The rearrangement joins TRBV28 to TRBJ1-1; unclear D gene. Germline CDR1 MDHEN, CDR2 SYDVKM. This CDR3 spans 11 amino acids. V was trimmed by 5 bases and J by 11 bases, leaving 12 bases between them. CDR3 nucleotides: TGTGCCAGCAGTGTCCCGCAAGCGGCTTTCTTT. The encoded protein is CASSVPQAAFF.

This clone was observed a single time. The chain combines TRBV4-2 with TRBJ2-7, with D uncertain. The CDR3 has 14 residues. The V gene lost 4 bases and the J gene lost 0 bases, with 10 bases spanning the gap. Looked up from germline, CDR1 is LGHNA and CDR2 is YNFKEQ. In nucleotides, the CDR3 is TGTGCCAGCAGCCCCGACTGGAACTCCTACGAGCAGTACTTC. Its protein is CASSPDWNSYEQYF.

The rearrangement uses TRBV27 and TRBJ2-4; D possibly corresponds to TRBD2 (6 bases). Germline V gene sequence: CDR1 MNHEY, CDR2 SMNVEV (reference sequence). CDR3 length: 15 residues. V lost 5 bases, J lost 0 bases, and 11 bases lay in between. The DNA for the CDR3 is TGTGCCAGCAGTCCCGCGGGACTAGCCAAAAACATTCAGTACTTC. Protein: CASSPAGLAKNIQYF.

V and J are TRBV7-2 and TRBJ2-7; a weak D match, TRBD2 (7 bases). The CDR3 extends over 16 amino acids. Germline loops: CDR1 SGHTA, CDR2 FQGNSA. V shed 1 base and J shed 9 bases, with 22 bases lying between them. The CDR3 sequence: CASSLDREGTLRGQYF. DNA of the CDR3: TGTGCCAGCAGCTTAGACAGGGAGGGAACCTTACGAGGGCAGTACTTC.

This clone was detected once. V and J are TRBV4-2 and TRBJ2-7, with TRBD1 matching 8 bases. CDR3 length: 15 amino acids. The trim removed 0 bases at V and 3 bases at J, leaving 4 bases unmatched. CDR1 and CDR2 from the germline V gene are LGHNA and YNFKEQ. The CDR3 DNA reads as TGTGCCAGCAGCCAAGAGGCACAGGGGGTCTACGAGCAGTACTTC. It is translated as CASSQEAQGVYEQYF.

The chain carries TRBV6-6 and TRBJ2-7; D remains ambiguous. Germline V gives CDR1 MNHNY, CDR2 SVGAGI (reference sequence). The CDR3 is made up of 13 amino acids. Trimming took off 2 bases at V and 3 bases at J, with 8 bases between the two ends. This CDR3 is CASSYDTDYEQYF. The CDR3 DNA reads as TGTGCCAGCAGTTACGACACCGACTACGAGCAGTACTTC.

The rearrangement links TRBV9 to TRBJ1-1; 7 bases fit TRBD1. Germline V gene data show CDR1 as SGDLS and CDR2 as YYNGEE. J lost 1 base, V lost 2 bases, and 2 bases had no gene match. The CDR3 covers 14 residues. The CDR3 protein is CASSVWDRNTEAFF. The CDR3 coding sequence is TGTGCCAGCAGCGTCTGGGACAGGAACACTGAAGCTTTCTTT. The full variable domain, in which reference TRBV9 and TRBJ1-1 provide the parts outside the CDR3, is DSGVTQTPKHLITATGQRVTLRCSPRSGDLSVYWYQQSLDQGLQFLIQYYNGEERAKGNILERFSAQQFPDLHSELNLSSLELGDSALYFCASSVWDRNTEAFFGQGTRLTVV.

V is TRBV5-5 and J is TRBJ1-1, with D tentatively TRBD1 (5 bases). This CDR3 contains 13 residues. Germline loops: CDR1 SGHKS, CDR2 YYEKEE (reference sequence). Trimming pared 2 bases from V and 5 bases from J, leaving 10 bases between. The CDR3 is CASSFWGGTEAFF. CDR3 DNA sequence: TGTGCCAGCAGCTTCTGGGGCGGAACTGAAGCTTTCTTT. Full variable domain (outside the CDR3, taken from reference TRBV5-5 and TRBJ1-1): DAGVTQSPTHLIKTRGQQVTLRCSPISGHKSVSWYQQVLGQGPQFIFQYYEKEERGRGNFPDRFSARQFPNYSSELNVNALLLGDSALYLCASSFWGGTEAFFGQGTRLTVV.

CDR3 protein: CASSSGLVGEQYF. The CDR3 coding sequence is TGTGCCAGCAGCTCGGGACTAGTAGGCGAGCAGTACTTC. The chain employs TRBV7-2 and TRBJ2-7; 8 bases fit TRBD2. There are 13 residues in the CDR3. Germline lookup yields CDR1 SGHTA and CDR2 FQGNSA. With V trimmed by 4 bases and J by 6 bases, 5 bases remained unmatched.

V gene TRBV3-1 (or the pseudogene TRBV3-2) combines with J gene TRBJ1-4, with a weak D call TRBD1 (6 bases). The germline V gene encodes CDR1 LGHDT and CDR2 YNNKEL (reference sequence). V was cut by 6 bases and J by 0 bases, with 8 bases left in between. The CDR3 totals 14 residues. The DNA of the CDR3 is TGTGCCAGCAGGGACAGTGCAACTAATGAAAAACTGTTTTTT. This sequence encodes CASRDSATNEKLFF.

This clone was recorded once. V and J are TRBV5-1 and TRBJ1-2; TRBD1 aligns across 9 bases. This CDR3 spans 15 amino acids. The V segment lost 0 bases and the J segment 5 bases; nucleotides outside the gene matches: 5. In germline, CDR1 is SGHRS, CDR2 YFSETQ. The CDR3, as DNA: TGCGCCAGCAGCTTGGATACAGGGGGCGGTTATGGCTACACCTTC. It encodes CASSLDTGGGYGYTF.

The CDR3, as DNA: TGTGCCATCCGGACAGGAATGCATAATTCACCCCTCCACTTT. It encodes CAIRTGMHNSPLHF. V is TRBV5-4 and J is TRBJ1-6; TRBD1 agrees at 7 bases. The CDR3 has 14 amino acids. After removal of 9 bases from V and 5 bases from J, the junction contained 8 bases not matched to a gene. CDR1 is SGHNT, CDR2 YYREEE, per germline (reference sequence).

This chain links TRBV28 with TRBJ1-2; no clear D gene. Trimming removed 5 bases from V and 3 bases from J, with 4 bases in between. CDR1 and CDR2 from the germline V gene are MDHEN and SYDVKM. The CDR3 covers 11 residues. The DNA for the CDR3 is TGTGCCAGCAGTCCCGACTATGGCTACACCTTC. Its translation: CASSPDYGYTF.

The chain joins TRBV9 to TRBJ1-2; TRBD1 matches at 9 bases. The CDR3 has 14 amino acids. The V gene's germline CDR1 is SGDLS and CDR2 YYNGEE. The V and J ends lost 4 bases and 5 bases, in that order; junction bases with no gene match: 6. The CDR3 DNA is TGTGCCAGCAGCACCGGGACAGGGAATTATGGCTACACCTTC. Protein product: CASSTGTGNYGYTF.

V gene TRBV7-9 combines with J gene TRBJ1-5; D gene uncertain. CDR1 and CDR2 (germline): SEHNR, FQNEAQ (reference sequence). There are 12 residues in the CDR3. Trimming took off 9 bases at V and 1 base at J, with 7 bases between the two ends. The CDR3 region is CARSQSNQPQHF. For the CDR3, the DNA is TGTGCCAGAAGCCAGAGCAATCAGCCCCAGCATTTT.

The sample holds one count of this clone. V usage is TRBV6-2 or TRBV6-3 and J usage is TRBJ2-3; D remains ambiguous. Germline values: CDR1 MNHEY, CDR2 SVGEGT. Trimming took 1 base from V and 2 from J, leaving 10 bases between them. CDR3 length: 15 residues. CDR3 in amino acids: CASSYWSEITDTQYF. DNA for the CDR3: TGTGCCAGCAGTTACTGGTCCGAGATCACAGATACGCAGTATTTT.

The V and J genes are TRBV3-1 (or the pseudogene TRBV3-2) and TRBJ1-4, with 7 bases matching TRBD1. CDR3 size: 14 residues. Germline V lookup: CDR1 LGHDT, CDR2 YNNKEL (reference sequence). V lost 4 bases, J lost 8 bases, and 7 bases stayed unmatched. Written as DNA, the CDR3 is TGTGCCAGCAGCCTACAGGGGTTTAGGGAAAAACTGTTTTTT. Its translation is CASSLQGFREKLFF.

The V and J genes are TRBV5-4 and TRBJ2-7; 10 bases fit TRBD1. J lost 2 bases, V lost 2 bases, and 1 base had no gene match. The germline V gene has CDR1 SGHNT and CDR2 YYREEE (reference sequence). The CDR3 consists of 14 residues. CDR3: CASSLGQGAYEQYF. Here the CDR3 DNA reads TGTGCCAGCAGCTTAGGACAGGGGGCCTACGAGCAGTACTTC.

There are a few counts of this clone. The chain links TRBV2 to TRBJ1-1, with a possible D match to TRBD1 (5 bases). CDR1 and CDR2 (germline): SNHLY, FYNNEI. V was cut by 6 bases and J by 0 bases, with 11 bases left in between. The CDR3 is made up of 14 amino acids. CDR3 sequence: CASRVDRLNTEAFF. For the CDR3, the DNA is TGTGCCAGCAGAGTTGACAGATTGAACACTGAAGCTTTCTTT.

This sequence joins TRBV28 and TRBJ1-3; 10 bases line up with TRBD1. V lost 4 bases to trimming and J lost 2 bases; unmatched junction nucleotides: 5. Germline values: CDR1 MDHEN, CDR2 SYDVKM. CDR3 length equals 16 residues. The CDR3 region is CASSSGTGAAGNTIYF. The CDR3 bases are TGTGCCAGCAGTTCCGGGACAGGGGCTGCTGGAAACACCATATATTTT.

The chain combines TRBV28 with TRBJ1-3, with D unclear. The germline CDR1 and CDR2 sequences are MDHEN and SYDVKM. The CDR3 totals 13 residues. V lost 3 bases and J lost 2, with 5 bases in between. The CDR3 DNA is TGTGCCAGCAGTTTCGAGGCTGGAAACACCATATATTTT. It encodes CASSFEAGNTIYF.

The gene calls are TRBV3-1 (or the pseudogene TRBV3-2) and TRBJ2-3; D ambiguous. The CDR3 is 11 residues long. CDR1 is LGHDT and CDR2 is YNNKEL in the germline V gene (reference sequence). The V gene lost 4 bases and the J gene lost 8 bases, with 7 bases spanning the gap. The CDR3 is CASSPPVTQYF. In DNA, the CDR3 is TGTGCCAGCAGCCCCCCCGTTACGCAGTATTTT.

The chain couples TRBV5-1 to TRBJ1-1, with a weak D call TRBD1 (5 bases). The CDR3 length is 13 residues. V was pared by 4 bases and J by 1 base, with 8 bases between. Germline V CDR1 and CDR2: SGHRS, YFSETQ. The CDR3: CASSPGQNTEAFF. The DNA for the CDR3 is TGCGCCAGCAGCCCAGGACAGAACACTGAAGCTTTCTTT.

The rearrangement uses TRBV3-1 (or the pseudogene TRBV3-2) and TRBJ1-6, with 9 bases matching TRBD1. V gave up 3 bases and J gave up 7 bases; unmatched junction bases: 7. The CDR3 contains 16 residues. Germline CDR1 LGHDT, CDR2 YNNKEL (reference sequence). The CDR3 DNA is TGTGCCAGCAGCCACCGACAGGGGGGGCGGAATTCACCCCTCCACTTT. Its protein product is CASSHRQGGRNSPLHF.